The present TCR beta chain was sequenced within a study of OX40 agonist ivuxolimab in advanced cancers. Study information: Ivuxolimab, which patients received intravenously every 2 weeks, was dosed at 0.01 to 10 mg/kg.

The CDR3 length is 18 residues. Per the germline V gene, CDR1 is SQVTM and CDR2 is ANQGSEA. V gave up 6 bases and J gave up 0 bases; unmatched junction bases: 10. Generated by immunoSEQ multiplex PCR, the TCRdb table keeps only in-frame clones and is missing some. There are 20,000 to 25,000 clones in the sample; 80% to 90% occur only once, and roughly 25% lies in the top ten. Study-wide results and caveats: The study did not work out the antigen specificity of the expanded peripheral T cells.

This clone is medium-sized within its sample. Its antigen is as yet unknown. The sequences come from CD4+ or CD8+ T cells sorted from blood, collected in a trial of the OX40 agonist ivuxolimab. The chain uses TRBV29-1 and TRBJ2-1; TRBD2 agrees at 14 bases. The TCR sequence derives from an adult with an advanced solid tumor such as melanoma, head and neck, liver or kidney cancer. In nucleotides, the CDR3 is TGCAGCGTCCAAGGGACTAGCGGGAGCAGGAGCTCCTACAATGAGCAGTTCTTC. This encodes CSVQGTSGSRSSYNEQFF.